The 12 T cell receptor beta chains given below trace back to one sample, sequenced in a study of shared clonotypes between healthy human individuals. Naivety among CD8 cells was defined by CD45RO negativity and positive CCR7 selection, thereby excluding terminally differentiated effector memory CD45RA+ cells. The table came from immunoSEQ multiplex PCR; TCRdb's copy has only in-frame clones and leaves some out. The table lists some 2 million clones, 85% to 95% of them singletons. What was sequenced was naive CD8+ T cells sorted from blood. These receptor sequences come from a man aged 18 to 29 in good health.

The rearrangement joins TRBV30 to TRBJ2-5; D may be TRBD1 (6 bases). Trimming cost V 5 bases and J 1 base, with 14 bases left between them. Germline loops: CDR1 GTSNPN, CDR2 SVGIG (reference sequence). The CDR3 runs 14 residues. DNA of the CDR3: TGTGCCTGGGGGGGCGGAACCTCCCAAGAGACCCAGTACTTC. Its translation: CAWGGGTSQETQYF.

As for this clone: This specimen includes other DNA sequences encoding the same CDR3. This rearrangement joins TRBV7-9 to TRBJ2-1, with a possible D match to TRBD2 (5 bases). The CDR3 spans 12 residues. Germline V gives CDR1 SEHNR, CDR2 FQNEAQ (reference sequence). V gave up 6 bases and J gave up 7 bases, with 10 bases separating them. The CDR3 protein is CASSFEGNEQFF. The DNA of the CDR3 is TGTGCCAGCAGTTTCGAGGGAAATGAGCAGTTCTTC.

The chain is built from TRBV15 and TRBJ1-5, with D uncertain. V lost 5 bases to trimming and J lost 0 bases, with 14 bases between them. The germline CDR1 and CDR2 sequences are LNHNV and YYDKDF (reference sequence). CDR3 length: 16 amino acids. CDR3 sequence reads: CATSGLGVYSNQPQHF. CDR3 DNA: TGTGCCACCAGCGGACTGGGAGTTTATAGCAATCAGCCCCAGCATTTT. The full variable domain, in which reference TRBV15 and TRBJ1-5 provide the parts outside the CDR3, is DAMVIQNPRYQVTQFGKPVTLSCSQTLNHNVMYWYQQKSSQAPKLLFHYYDKDFNNEADTPDNFQSRRPNTSFCFLDIRSPGLGDTAMYLCATSGLGVYSNQPQHFGDGTRLSIL.

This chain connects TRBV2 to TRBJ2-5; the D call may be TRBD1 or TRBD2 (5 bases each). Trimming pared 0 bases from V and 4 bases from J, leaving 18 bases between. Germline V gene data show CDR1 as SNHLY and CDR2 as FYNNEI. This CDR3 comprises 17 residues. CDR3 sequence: CASSEAGNGGRIETQYF. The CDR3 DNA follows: TGTGCCAGCAGTGAAGCGGGGAATGGGGGTCGGATAGAGACCCAGTACTTC.

Here the CDR3 DNA reads TGTGCCAGCAGCTTAGACCCCGCCAGTTGGGAGCAGTACTTC. It is translated as CASSLDPASWEQYF. This chain joins TRBV11-2 and TRBJ2-7, with no clear D. CDR1 and CDR2 from the germline V gene are SGHAT and FQNNGV. CDR3 length equals 14 residues. The V gene lost 0 bases and the J gene lost 7 bases, with 13 bases spanning the gap. Together with reference TRBV11-2 and TRBJ2-7, the CDR3 gives the full variable domain: EAGVAQSPRYKIIEKRQSVAFWCNPISGHATLYWYQQILGQGPKLLIQFQNNGVVDDSQLPKDRFSAERLKGVDSTLKIQPAKLEDSAVYLCASSLDPASWEQYFGPGTRLTVT.

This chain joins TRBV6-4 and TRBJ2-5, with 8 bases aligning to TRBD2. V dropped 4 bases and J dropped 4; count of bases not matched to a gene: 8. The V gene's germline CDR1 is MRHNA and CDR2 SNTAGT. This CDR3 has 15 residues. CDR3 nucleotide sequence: TGTGCCAGCAGTGTCCGTCGGGAGGGGGGAGAGACCCAGTACTTC. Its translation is CASSVRREGGETQYF.

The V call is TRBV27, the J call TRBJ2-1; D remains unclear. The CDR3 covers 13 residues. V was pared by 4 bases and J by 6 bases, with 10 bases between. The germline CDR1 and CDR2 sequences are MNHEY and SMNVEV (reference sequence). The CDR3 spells CASSYDSRNEQFF. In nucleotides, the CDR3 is TGTGCCAGCAGTTACGATTCTCGCAATGAGCAGTTCTTC.

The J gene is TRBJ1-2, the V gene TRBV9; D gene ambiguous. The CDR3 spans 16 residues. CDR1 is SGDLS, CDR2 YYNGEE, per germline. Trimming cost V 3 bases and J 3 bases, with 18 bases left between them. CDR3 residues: CASSEAGGEEDYGYTF. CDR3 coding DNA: TGTGCCAGCAGCGAGGCAGGAGGTGAGGAGGACTATGGCTACACCTTC. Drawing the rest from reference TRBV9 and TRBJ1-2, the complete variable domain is DSGVTQTPKHLITATGQRVTLRCSPRSGDLSVYWYQQSLDQGLQFLIQYYNGEERAKGNILERFSAQQFPDLHSELNLSSLELGDSALYFCASSEAGGEEDYGYTFGSGTRLTVV.

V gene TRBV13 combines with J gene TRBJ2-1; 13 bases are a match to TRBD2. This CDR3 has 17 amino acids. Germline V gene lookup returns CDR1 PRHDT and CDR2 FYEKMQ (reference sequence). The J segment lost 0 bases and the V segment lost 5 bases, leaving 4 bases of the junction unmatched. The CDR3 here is CASSPRTSGGSYNEQFF. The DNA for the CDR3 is TGTGCCAGCAGCCCTCGGACTAGCGGGGGCTCCTACAATGAGCAGTTCTTC.

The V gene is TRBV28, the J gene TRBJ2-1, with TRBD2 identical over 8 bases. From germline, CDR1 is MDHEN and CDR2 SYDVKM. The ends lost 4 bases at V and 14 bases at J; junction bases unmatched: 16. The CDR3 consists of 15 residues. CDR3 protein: CASSSNYNSAGAEFF. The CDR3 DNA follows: TGTGCCAGCAGTTCGAACTACAATTCAGCGGGGGCGGAGTTCTTC.

This CDR3 reads CASSSGTSSYNEQFF. For the CDR3, the DNA is TGTGCCAGCAGTTCTGGGACTAGCTCCTACAATGAGCAGTTCTTC. This chain uses TRBV27 with TRBJ2-1; 8 nucleotides align to TRBD2. CDR3 size: 15 residues. The V gene end was trimmed by 4 bases and the J gene end by 0 bases; junction bases not matched to a gene: 2. CDR1 MNHEY and CDR2 SMNVEV come from the germline V gene (reference sequence).

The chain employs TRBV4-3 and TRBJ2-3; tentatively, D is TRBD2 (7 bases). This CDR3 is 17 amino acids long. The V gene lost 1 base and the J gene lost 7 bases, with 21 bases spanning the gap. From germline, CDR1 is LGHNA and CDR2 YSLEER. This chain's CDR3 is CASSQAVGGTQGYTQYF. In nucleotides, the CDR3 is TGCGCCAGCAGCCAAGCGGTGGGGGGGACACAGGGATATACGCAGTATTTT.